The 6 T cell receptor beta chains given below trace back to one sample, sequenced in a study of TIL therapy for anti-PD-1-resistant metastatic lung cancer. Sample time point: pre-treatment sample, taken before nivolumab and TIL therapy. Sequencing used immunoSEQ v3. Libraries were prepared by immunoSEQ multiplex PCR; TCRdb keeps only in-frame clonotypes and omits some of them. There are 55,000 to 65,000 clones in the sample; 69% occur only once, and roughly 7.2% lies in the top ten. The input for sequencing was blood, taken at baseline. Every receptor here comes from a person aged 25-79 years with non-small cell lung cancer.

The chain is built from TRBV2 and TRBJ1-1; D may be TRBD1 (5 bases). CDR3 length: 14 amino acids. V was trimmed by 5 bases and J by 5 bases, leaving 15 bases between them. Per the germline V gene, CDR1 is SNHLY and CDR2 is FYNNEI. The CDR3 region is CASSRERQLTEAFF. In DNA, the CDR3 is TGTGCCAGCAGTCGAGAGAGACAGTTGACTGAAGCTTTCTTT.

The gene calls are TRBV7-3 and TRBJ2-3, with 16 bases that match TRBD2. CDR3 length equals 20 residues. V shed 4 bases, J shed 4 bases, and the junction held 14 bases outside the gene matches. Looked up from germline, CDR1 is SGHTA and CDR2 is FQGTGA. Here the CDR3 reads CASSSNGAGTSGRAPDTQYF. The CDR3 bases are TGTGCCAGCAGCTCAAATGGGGCCGGGACTAGCGGGAGGGCGCCAGATACGCAGTATTTT.

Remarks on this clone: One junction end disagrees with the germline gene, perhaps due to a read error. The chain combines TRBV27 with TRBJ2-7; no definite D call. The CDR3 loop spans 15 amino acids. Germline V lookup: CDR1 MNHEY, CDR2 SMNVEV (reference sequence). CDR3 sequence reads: CASSLWGSTSNEQYF. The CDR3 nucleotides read TGTGCCAGCAGTTTATGGGGTAGTACCTCCAACGAGCAGTACTTC.

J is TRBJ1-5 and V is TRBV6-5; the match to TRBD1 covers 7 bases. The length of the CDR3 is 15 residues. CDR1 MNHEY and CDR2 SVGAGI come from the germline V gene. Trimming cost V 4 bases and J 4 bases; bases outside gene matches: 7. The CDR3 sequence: CASSSQGVGNQPQHF. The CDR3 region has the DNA TGTGCCAGCAGTTCGCAGGGGGTGGGGAATCAGCCCCAGCATTTT.

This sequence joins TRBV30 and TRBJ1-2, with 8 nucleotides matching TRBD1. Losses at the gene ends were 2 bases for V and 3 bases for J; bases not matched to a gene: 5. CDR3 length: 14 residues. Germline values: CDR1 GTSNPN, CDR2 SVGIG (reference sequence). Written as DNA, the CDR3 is TGTGCCTGGAGTCGGACAGGGCGGGACTATGGCTACACCTTC. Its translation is CAWSRTGRDYGYTF. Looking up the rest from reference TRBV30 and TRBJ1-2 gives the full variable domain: SQTIHQWPATLVQPVGSPLSLECTVEGTSNPNLYWYRQAAGRGLQLLFYSVGIGQISSEVPQNLSASRPQDRQFILSSKKLLLSDSGFYLCAWSRTGRDYGYTFGSGTRLTVV.

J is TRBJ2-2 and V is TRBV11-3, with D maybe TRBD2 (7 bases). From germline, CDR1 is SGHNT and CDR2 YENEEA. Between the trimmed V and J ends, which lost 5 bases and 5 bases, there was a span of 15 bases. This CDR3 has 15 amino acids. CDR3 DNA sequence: TGTGCCAGCAGCCCACGGGGGGCCGAGACCGGGGAGCTGTTTTTT. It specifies CASSPRGAETGELFF.